This T cell receptor beta chain was documented in a study of T cell responses to AZD1222 COVID-19 vaccine. Study in general: Doses given second, at about 4 or about 12 weeks, were pooled.

CDR3 size: 13 residues. The V gene's germline CDR1 is SGHVS and CDR2 FQNEAQ. V was clipped by 3 bases and J by 1 base; unmatched bases: 0. Findings of the study overall: The study reported that nearly half of spike-specific TCRs target unmutated variant regions.

The data were produced by immunoSEQ multiplex PCR, yet TCRdb's version contains in-frame clones alone and is incomplete. Of some 140,000 clones listed, about 87% were seen once; the top ten hold 5% to 6.5%. On this clone itself: The antigen remains undetermined. This sample includes further DNA sequences coding for the same CDR3.

This sequence joins TRBV7-8 and TRBJ2-7; 7 bases fit TRBD2. The source of this sequence is an adult in good health. The material was peripheral blood, obtained on day 0 of AZD1222 vaccination. CDR3 residues: CASSLGLSYEQYF. The DNA of the CDR3 is TGTGCCAGCAGCTTGGGACTATCCTACGAGCAGTACTTC. Using reference TRBV7-8 and TRBJ2-7 for the parts outside the CDR3, the full variable domain is GAGVSQSPRYKVAKRGQDVALRCDPISGHVSLFWYQQALGQGPEFLTYFQNEAQLDKSGLPSDRFFAERPEGSVSTLKIQRTQQEDSAVYLCASSLGLSYEQYFGPGTRLTVT.